The rows below give T cell receptor beta chains drawn from one sample of a study of blood T cell repertoires in COVID-19. Produced via immunoSEQ multiplex PCR; TCRdb's table is partial and in-frame only. The top ten hold 11% of the sample, which has some 190,000 clones, 75% to 90% seen once. Sequenced input: peripheral blood. These receptors were collected from a human donor with active or convalescent COVID-19. The donor label of this sample is uncertain. CDR3s include the opening cysteine and the closing phenylalanine or tryptophan. The D gene is left open where the match is weak. Clone sizes are given selectively: once, few, many, or a class where the clone is expanded.

size: NA
length: 22
J: TRBJ2-1
D: TRBD2
V: TRBV30
DNA: TGTGCCTGGAGGCTAGACTTTCTAACTAGCGGGGGGGCCCCCAGCTCCTACAATGAGCAGTTCTTC
CDR3: CAWRLDFLTSGGAPSSYNEQFF

size: NA
length: 17
J: TRBJ1-2
D: TRBD1
V: TRBV7-6
DNA: TGTGCCAGCAGCTCCCGCCCCGGACAGGGGGCTAACTATGGCTACACCTTC
CDR3: CASSSRPGQGANYGYTF

size: many
length: 16
J: TRBJ1-5
D: TRBD1
V: TRBV28
DNA: TGTGCCAGCAGTAAAGAGACAGGGACGGGCAATCAGCCCCAGCATTTT
CDR3: CASSKETGTGNQPQHF

size: NA
length: 14
J: TRBJ1-2
D: TRBD1
V: TRBV10-3
DNA: TGTGCCATCAGTGATATGAGGTCAGGGGGCGGCTACACCTTC
CDR3: CAISDMRSGGGYTF

size: NA
length: 17
J: TRBJ1-1
D: NA
V: TRBV5-6
DNA: TGTGCCAGCAGCTTGTTTGGCCGGGGGGCAGGGAACACTGAAGCTTTCTTT
CDR3: CASSLFGRGAGNTEAFF

size: NA
length: 14
J: TRBJ2-3
D: TRBD1
V: TRBV6-4
DNA: TGTGCCAGCAGTGAGGGACAGGCCACAGATACGCAGTATTTT
CDR3: CASSEGQATDTQYF

size: NA
length: 13
J: TRBJ2-1
D: NA
V: TRBV7-9
DNA: TGTGCCAGCAGCCAGGGACTTGACAATGAGCAGTTCTTC
CDR3: CASSQGLDNEQFF

size: NA
length: 14
J: TRBJ2-7
D: NA
V: TRBV7-6
DNA: TGTGCCAGCAGCTTAGGGGATGGGGCCCAGGAGCAGTACTTC
CDR3: CASSLGDGAQEQYF

size: few
length: 15
J: TRBJ2-7
D: TRBD1
V: TRBV2
DNA: TGTGCCAGCAGGCCCTCCGGGGACAGGTTCTACGAGCAGTACTTC
CDR3: CASRPSGDRFYEQYF

size: NA
length: 13
J: TRBJ2-4
D: NA
V: TRBV12-3/TRBV12-4
DNA: TGTGGCGGGCAGGGACTAGCCAAAAACATTCAGTACTTC
CDR3: CGGQGLAKNIQYF

size: NA
length: 14
J: TRBJ2-1
D: NA
V: TRBV6-5
DNA: TGTGCCAGCATAAACGGCGGTGCTGGCAATGAGCAGTTCTTC
CDR3: CASINGGAGNEQFF

size: NA
length: 16
J: TRBJ2-4
D: NA
V: TRBV9
DNA: TGTGCCAGCAGCGTAACGGGTGAACCAAGGAGAAACATTCAGTACTTC
CDR3: CASSVTGEPRRNIQYF

size: NA
length: 14
J: TRBJ2-7
D: TRBD1
V: TRBV9
DNA: TGTGCCAGCAGCCAGACAGGGGGGACCTACGAGCAGTACTTC
CDR3: CASSQTGGTYEQYF

size: NA
length: 11
J: TRBJ2-7
D: NA
V: TRBV20-1
DNA: TGCAGTGCTAGAGATCAGCGAGAGCAGTACTTC
CDR3: CSARDQREQYF

size: NA
length: 15
J: TRBJ1-1
D: NA
V: TRBV11-2
DNA: TGTGCCAGCAGCTTAGAGGGCCAAATCGCTACTGAAGCTTTCTTT
CDR3: CASSLEGQIATEAFF